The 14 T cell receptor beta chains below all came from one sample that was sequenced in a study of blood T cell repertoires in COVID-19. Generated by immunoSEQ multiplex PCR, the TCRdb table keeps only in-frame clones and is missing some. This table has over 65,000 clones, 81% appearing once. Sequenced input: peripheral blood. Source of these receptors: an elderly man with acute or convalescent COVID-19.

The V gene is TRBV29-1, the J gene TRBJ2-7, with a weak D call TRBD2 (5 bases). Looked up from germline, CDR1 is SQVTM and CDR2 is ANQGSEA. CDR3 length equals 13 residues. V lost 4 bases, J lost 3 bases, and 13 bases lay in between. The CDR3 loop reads CSVGDYGFYEQYF. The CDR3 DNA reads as TGCAGCGTTGGAGACTACGGGTTCTACGAGCAGTACTTC.

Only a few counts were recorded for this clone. CDR3: CASHRQGATNQPQHF. As DNA, the CDR3 is TGTGCCAGCCATAGACAGGGGGCCACTAATCAGCCCCAGCATTTT. The rearrangement links TRBV28 to TRBJ1-5; 10 nucleotides match TRBD1. Trimming cost V 8 bases and J 4 bases; bases outside gene matches: 8. Per the germline V gene, CDR1 is MDHEN and CDR2 is SYDVKM. This CDR3 has 15 residues.

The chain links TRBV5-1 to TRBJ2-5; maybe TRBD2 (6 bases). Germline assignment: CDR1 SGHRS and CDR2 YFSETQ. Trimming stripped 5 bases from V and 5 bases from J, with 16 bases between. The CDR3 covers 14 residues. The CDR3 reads CASRIRLEWETQYF. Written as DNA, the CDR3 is TGCGCCAGCAGGATTCGACTAGAGTGGGAGACCCAGTACTTC.

CDR3 amino acids: CASTVNRGAEAFF. The CDR3 nucleotides are TGCGCCAGCACCGTAAACAGGGGTGCTGAAGCTTTCTTT. V gene TRBV5-1 combines with J gene TRBJ1-1; TRBD1 agrees at 7 bases. Germline assignment: CDR1 SGHRS and CDR2 YFSETQ. The CDR3 has 13 amino acids. The V gene end was trimmed by 6 bases and the J gene end by 6 bases; junction bases not matched to a gene: 8.

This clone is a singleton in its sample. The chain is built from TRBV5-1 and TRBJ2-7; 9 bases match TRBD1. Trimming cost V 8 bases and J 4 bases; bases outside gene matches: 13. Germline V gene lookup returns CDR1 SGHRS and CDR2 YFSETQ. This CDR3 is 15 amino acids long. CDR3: CASSPWGTGKYEQYF. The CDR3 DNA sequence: TGCGCCAGTTCCCCGTGGGGGACAGGGAAATACGAGCAGTACTTC.

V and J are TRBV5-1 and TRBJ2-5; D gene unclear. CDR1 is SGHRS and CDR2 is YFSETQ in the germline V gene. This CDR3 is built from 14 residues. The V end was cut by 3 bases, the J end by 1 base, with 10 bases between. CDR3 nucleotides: TGCGCCAGCAGCTCTGGAGCCAGCCAAGAGACCCAGTACTTC. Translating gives CASSSGASQETQYF.

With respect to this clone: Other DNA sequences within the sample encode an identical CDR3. DNA for the CDR3: TGTGCCAGCACCATGACAGGGGGTAGCAATCAGCCCCAGCATTTT. Translation: CASTMTGGSNQPQHF. V usage is TRBV28 and J usage is TRBJ1-5; TRBD1 matches at 9 bases. There are 15 residues in the CDR3. The germline V gene encodes CDR1 MDHEN and CDR2 SYDVKM. V lost 7 bases to trimming and J lost 0 bases; unmatched junction nucleotides: 4.

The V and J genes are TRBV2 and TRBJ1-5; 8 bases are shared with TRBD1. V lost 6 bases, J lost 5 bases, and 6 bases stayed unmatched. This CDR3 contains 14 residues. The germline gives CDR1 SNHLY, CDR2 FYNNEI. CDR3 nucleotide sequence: TGTGCCAGCAGCGAGGACAGGGTGGATCAGCCCCAGCATTTT. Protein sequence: CASSEDRVDQPQHF.

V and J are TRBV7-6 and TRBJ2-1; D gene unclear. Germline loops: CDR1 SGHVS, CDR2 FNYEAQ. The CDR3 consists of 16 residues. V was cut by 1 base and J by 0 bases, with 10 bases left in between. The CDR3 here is CASSLVPSSSYNEQFF. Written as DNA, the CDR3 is TGTGCCAGCAGCTTAGTTCCTTCCAGCTCCTACAATGAGCAGTTCTTC.

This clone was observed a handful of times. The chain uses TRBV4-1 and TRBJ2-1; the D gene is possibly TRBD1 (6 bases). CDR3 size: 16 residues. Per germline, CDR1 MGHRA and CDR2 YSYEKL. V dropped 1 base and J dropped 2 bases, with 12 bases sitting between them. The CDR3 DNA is TGCGCCAGCAGCCAAGCTACAGGGCTGACCTACAATGAGCAGTTCTTC. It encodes CASSQATGLTYNEQFF.

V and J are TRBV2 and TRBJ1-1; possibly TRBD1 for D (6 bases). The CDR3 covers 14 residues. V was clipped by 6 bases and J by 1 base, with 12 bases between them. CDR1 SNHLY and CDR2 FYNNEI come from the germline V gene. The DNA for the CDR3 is TGTGCCAGCAGCCAACAGGGTAGGAACACTGAAGCTTTCTTT. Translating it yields CASSQQGRNTEAFF.

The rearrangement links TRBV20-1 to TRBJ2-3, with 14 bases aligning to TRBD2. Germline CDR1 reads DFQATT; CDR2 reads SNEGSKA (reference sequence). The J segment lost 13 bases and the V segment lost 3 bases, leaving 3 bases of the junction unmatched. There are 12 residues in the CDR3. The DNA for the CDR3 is TGCAGTGCTAGTTTGGGACTAGCGGGAGAGTATTTT. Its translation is CSASLGLAGEYF.

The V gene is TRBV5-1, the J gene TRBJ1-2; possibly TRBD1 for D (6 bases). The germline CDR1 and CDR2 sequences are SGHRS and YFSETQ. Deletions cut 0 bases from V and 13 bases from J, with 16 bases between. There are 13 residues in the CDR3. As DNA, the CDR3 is TGCGCCAGCAGCTTGGGGGGAGACAGGAGCTGCACCTTC. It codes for CASSLGGDRSCTF.

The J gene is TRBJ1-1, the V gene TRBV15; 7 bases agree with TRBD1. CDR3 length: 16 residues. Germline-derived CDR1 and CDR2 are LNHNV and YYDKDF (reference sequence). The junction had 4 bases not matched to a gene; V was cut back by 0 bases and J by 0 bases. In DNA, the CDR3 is TGTGCCACCAGCAGAGATGCGACAGGGATGAACACTGAAGCTTTCTTT. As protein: CATSRDATGMNTEAFF.